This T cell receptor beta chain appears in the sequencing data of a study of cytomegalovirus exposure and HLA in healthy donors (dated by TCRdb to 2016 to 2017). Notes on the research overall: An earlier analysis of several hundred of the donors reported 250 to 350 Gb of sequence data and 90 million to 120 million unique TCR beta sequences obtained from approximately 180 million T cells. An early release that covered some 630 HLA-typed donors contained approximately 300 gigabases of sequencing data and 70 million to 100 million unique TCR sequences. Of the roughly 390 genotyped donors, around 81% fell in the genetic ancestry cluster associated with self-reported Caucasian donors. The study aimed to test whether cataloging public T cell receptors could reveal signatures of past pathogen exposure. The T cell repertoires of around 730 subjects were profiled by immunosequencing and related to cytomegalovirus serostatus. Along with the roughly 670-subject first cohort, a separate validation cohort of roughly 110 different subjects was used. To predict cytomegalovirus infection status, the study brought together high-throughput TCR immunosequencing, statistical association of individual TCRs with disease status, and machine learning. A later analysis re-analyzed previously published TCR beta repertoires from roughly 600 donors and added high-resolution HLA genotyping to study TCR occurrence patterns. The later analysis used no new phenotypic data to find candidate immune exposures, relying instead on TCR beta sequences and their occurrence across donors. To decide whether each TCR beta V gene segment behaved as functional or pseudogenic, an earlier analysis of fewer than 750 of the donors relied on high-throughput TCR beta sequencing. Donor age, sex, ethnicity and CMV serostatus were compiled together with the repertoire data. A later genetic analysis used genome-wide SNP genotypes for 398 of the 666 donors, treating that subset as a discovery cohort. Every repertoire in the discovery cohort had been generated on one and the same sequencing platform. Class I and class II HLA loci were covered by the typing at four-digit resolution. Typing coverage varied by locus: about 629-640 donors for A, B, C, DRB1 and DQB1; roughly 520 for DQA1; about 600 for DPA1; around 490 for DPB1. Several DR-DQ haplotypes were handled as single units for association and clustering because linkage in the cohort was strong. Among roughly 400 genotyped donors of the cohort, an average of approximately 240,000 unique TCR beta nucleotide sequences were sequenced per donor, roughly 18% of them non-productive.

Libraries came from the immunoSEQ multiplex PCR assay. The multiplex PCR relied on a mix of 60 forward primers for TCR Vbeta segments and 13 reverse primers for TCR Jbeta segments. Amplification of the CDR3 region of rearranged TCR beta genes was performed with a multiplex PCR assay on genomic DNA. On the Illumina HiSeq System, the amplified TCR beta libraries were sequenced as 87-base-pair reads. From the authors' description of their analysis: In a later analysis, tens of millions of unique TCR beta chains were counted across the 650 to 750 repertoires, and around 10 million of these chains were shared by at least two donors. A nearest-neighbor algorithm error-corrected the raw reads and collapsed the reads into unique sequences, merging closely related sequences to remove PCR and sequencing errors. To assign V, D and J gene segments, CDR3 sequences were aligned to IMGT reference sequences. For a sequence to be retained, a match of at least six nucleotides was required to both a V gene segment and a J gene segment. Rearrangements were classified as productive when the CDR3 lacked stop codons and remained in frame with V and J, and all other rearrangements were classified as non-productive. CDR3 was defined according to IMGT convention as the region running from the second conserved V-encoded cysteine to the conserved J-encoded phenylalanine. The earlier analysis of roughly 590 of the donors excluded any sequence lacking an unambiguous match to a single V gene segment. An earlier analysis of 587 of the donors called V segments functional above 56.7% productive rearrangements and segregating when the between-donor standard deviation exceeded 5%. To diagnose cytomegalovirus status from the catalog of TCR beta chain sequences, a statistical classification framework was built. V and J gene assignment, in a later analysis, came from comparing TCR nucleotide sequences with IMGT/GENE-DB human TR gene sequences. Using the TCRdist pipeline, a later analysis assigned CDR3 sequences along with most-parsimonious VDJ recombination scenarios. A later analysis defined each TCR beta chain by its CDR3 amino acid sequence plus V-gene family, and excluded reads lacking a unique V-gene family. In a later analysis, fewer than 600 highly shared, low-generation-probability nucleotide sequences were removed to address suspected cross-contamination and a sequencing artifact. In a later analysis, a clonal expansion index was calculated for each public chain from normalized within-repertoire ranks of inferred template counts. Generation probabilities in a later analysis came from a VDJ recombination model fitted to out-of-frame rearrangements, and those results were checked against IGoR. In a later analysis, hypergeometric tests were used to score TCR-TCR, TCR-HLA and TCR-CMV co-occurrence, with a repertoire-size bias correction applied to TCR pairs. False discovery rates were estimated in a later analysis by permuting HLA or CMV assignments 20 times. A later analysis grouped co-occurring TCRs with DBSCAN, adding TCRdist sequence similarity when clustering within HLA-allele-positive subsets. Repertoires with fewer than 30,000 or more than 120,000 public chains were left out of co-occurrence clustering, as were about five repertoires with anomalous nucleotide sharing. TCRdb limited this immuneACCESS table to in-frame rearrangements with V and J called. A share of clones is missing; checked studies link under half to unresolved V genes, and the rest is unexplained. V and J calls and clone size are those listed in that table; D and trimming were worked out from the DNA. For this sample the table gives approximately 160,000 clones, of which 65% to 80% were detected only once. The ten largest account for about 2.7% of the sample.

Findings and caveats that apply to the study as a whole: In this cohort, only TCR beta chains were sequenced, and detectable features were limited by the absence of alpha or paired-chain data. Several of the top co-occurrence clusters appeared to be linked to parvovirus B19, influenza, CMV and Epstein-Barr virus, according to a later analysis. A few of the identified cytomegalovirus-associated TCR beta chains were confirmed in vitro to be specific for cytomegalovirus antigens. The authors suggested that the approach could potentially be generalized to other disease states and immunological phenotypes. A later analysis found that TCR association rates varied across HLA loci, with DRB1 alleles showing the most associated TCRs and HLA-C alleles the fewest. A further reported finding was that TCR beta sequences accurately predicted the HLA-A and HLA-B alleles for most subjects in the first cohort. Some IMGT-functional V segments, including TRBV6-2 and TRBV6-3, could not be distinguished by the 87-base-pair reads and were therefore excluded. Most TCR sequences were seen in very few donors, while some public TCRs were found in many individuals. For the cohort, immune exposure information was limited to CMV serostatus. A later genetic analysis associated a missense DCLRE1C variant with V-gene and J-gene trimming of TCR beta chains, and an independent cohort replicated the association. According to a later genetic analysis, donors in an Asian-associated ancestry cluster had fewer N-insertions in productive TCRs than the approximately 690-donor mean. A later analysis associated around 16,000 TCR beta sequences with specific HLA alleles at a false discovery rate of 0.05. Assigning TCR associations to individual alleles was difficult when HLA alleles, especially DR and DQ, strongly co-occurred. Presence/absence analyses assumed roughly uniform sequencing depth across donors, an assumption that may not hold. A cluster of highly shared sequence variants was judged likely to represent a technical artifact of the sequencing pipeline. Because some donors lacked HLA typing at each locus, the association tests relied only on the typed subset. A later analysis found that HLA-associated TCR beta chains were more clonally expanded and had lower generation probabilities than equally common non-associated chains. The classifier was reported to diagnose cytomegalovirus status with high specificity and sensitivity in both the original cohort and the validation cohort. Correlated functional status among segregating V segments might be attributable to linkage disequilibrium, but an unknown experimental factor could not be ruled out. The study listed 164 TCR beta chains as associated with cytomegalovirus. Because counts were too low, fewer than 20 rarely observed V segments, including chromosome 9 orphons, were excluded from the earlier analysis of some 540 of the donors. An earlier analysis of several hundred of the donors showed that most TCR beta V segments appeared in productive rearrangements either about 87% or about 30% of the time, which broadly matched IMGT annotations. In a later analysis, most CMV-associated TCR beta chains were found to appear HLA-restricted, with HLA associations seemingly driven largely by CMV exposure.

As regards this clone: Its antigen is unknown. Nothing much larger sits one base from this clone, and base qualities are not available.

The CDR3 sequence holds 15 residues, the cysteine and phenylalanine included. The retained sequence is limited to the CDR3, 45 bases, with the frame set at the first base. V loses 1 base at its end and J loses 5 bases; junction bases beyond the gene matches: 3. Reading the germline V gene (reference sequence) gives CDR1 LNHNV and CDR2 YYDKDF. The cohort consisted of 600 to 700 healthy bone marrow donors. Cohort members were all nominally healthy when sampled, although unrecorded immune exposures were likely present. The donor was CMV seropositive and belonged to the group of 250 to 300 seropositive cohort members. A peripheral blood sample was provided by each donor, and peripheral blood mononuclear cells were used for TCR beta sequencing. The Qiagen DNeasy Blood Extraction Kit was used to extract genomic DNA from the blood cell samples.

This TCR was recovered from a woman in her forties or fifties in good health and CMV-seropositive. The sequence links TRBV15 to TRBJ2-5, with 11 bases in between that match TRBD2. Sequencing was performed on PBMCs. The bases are TGTGCCACCAGCAGAGCTACTAGCGGGGGTGAGACCCAGTACTTC. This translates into CATSRATSGGETQYF.